The next 24 T cell receptor beta chains were all read from a single sample in a study of OX40 agonist ivuxolimab in advanced cancers. The assay was immunoSEQ multiplex PCR, and TCRdb's table has in-frame clones only and misses some. This sample has 57,000 or so clones, with about 88% found just once. Specimen: CD4+ or CD8+ T cells sorted from blood, collected in a trial of the OX40 agonist ivuxolimab. The origin of the receptors is an adult with an advanced solid tumor such as melanoma, head and neck, liver or kidney cancer.

The CDR3 DNA reads as TGTGCCAGCTCACCACCGGTCACCGAGTATGGCTACACCTTC. Protein product: CASSPPVTEYGYTF. The V and J genes are TRBV18 and TRBJ1-2; D uncertain. This CDR3 has 14 residues. Germline-derived CDR1 and CDR2 are KGHSH and LQKENI. V lost 0 bases and J lost 5, with 10 bases in between.

Points on this clone: One junction end does not reproduce the germline sequence, and a read error may be involved. This chain links TRBV5-1 with TRBJ2-7; maybe TRBD2 (6 bases). CDR1 SGHRS and CDR2 YFSETQ come from the germline V gene. This CDR3 has 13 residues. The CDR3 loop reads CASSSSEWEVPHF. CDR3 coding DNA: TGCGCCAGCAGCTCCTCGGAGTGGGAGGTACCGCACTTC.

The chain has TRBV29-1 and TRBJ2-1, with TRBD1 matching over 7 bases. The CDR3 sequence is 11 residues long. CDR1 is SQVTM and CDR2 is ANQGSEA in the germline V gene. Trimming cost V 7 bases and J 5 bases; bases outside gene matches: 2. The DNA of the CDR3 is TGCAGCGGTACAGGGGACAATGAGCAGTTCTTC. Amino acid sequence: CSGTGDNEQFF.

This chain joins TRBV5-4 and TRBJ1-6; maybe TRBD1 (5 bases). The CDR3 covers 14 residues. Germline CDR1 is SGHNT and CDR2 is YYREEE (reference sequence). Trimming left V 4 bases short and J 6 bases short, with 11 bases between. DNA of the CDR3: TGTGCCAGCAGCGCCGGGACGGCTAATTCACCCCTCCACTTT. It codes for CASSAGTANSPLHF.

In DNA, the CDR3 is TGTGCCAGCAGTTACTCGCGGACTAGGAATGAAAAACTGTTTTTT. Translated: CASSYSRTRNEKLFF. This rearrangement joins TRBV6-5 to TRBJ1-4, with D unclear. Trimming cost V 0 bases and J 5 bases, with 10 bases left between them. This CDR3 is built from 15 residues. Looked up from germline, CDR1 is MNHEY and CDR2 is SVGAGI.

This clone was found once. The chain combines TRBV6-5 with TRBJ1-2; TRBD1 agrees at 10 bases. CDR3 size: 15 residues. Trimming took 3 bases from V and 6 from J; bases not matched to a gene: 7. CDR1 is MNHEY, CDR2 SVGAGI, per germline. CDR3 sequence: CASSYRDRGKNGYTF. In DNA form, the CDR3 reads TGTGCCAGCAGTTATCGGGACAGGGGCAAGAATGGCTACACCTTC.

The rearrangement joins TRBV11-2 to TRBJ2-1; TRBD2 aligns across 9 bases. The CDR3 has 14 amino acids. The V and J ends lost 8 bases and 0 bases, in that order; junction bases with no gene match: 2. Germline V gene lookup returns CDR1 SGHAT and CDR2 FQNNGV. This CDR3 is CASGSGGSYNEQFF. Here the CDR3 DNA reads TGTGCCAGCGGTAGCGGGGGCTCCTACAATGAGCAGTTCTTC. Looking up the rest from reference TRBV11-2 and TRBJ2-1 gives the full variable domain: EAGVAQSPRYKIIEKRQSVAFWCNPISGHATLYWYQQILGQGPKLLIQFQNNGVVDDSQLPKDRFSAERLKGVDSTLKIQPAKLEDSAVYLCASGSGGSYNEQFFGPGTRLTVL.

The chain recombines TRBV6-6 with TRBJ2-1, with 9 bases lining up with TRBD2. V gave up 7 bases and J gave up 5 bases; unmatched junction bases: 9. This CDR3 is built from 15 residues. Germline V gene lookup returns CDR1 MNHNY and CDR2 SVGAGI (reference sequence). CDR3 DNA sequence: TGTGCCAGCAAGCTAGCGGGGAACGCAAACAATGAGCAGTTCTTC. The encoded protein is CASKLAGNANNEQFF.

The CDR3 region is CSVARSLNTEAFF. In DNA form, the CDR3 reads TGCAGCGTGGCCCGCTCCTTGAACACTGAAGCTTTCTTT. The rearrangement links TRBV29-1 to TRBJ1-1; no reliable D call. The length of the CDR3 is 13 residues. Trimming removed 6 bases from V and 0 bases from J, with 11 bases in between. The germline V gene encodes CDR1 SQVTM and CDR2 ANQGSEA. The full variable domain, rest sourced from reference TRBV29-1 and TRBJ1-1, is SAVISQKPSRDICQRGTSLTIQCQVDSQVTMMFWYRQQPGQSLTLIATANQGSEATYESGFVIDKFPISRPNLTFSTLTVSNMSPEDSSIYLCSVARSLNTEAFFGQGTRLTVV.

CDR3 DNA sequence: TGTGCCAGCAGTCCCATCGGGACAGGGTTTTCTGGGGCCAACGTCCTGACTTTC. Residues: CASSPIGTGFSGANVLTF. The chain links TRBV25-1 to TRBJ2-6; 9 bases agree with TRBD1. J lost 1 base, V lost 5 bases, and 9 bases had no gene match. The CDR3 is 18 amino acids. Germline V lookup: CDR1 MGHDK, CDR2 SYGVNS. Together with reference TRBV25-1 and TRBJ2-6, the CDR3 gives the full variable domain: EADIYQTPRYLVIGTGKKITLECSQTMGHDKMYWYQQDPGMELHLIHYSYGVNSTEKGDLSSESTVSRIRTEHFPLTLESARPSHTSQYLCASSPIGTGFSGANVLTFGAGSRLTVL.

This clone appeared a single time. V gene TRBV5-1 combines with J gene TRBJ2-5; no definite D call. V was trimmed by 3 bases and J by 2 bases, leaving 11 bases between them. The CDR3 runs to 14 residues. The V gene's germline CDR1 is SGHRS and CDR2 YFSETQ. This CDR3 reads CASSSQHHQETQYF. For the CDR3, the DNA is TGCGCCAGCAGCTCACAGCACCATCAAGAGACCCAGTACTTC.

This clone was detected only a few times. The chain links TRBV28 to TRBJ1-4; TRBD1 matches at 9 bases. CDR3 length: 15 amino acids. V trimming: 1 base; J trimming: 14 bases; junction bases outside the gene matches: 11. Per germline, CDR1 MDHEN and CDR2 SYDVKM. The CDR3 region is CASSLLGTGTRGLFF. The CDR3 DNA is TGTGCCAGCAGTTTATTGGGGACAGGGACAAGGGGGCTGTTTTTT.

V is TRBV18 and J is TRBJ1-2; no reliable D call. The CDR3 has 14 amino acids. V was trimmed by 2 bases and J by 2 bases, leaving 9 bases between them. Per germline, CDR1 KGHSH and CDR2 LQKENI. The CDR3 DNA reads as TGTGCCAGCTCACCAGGCAGAACCAACTATGGCTACACCTTC. As protein: CASSPGRTNYGYTF.

CDR3 coding DNA: TGTGCCAGTAGGAAAACAGCTTCTAATGAAAAACTGTTTTTT. Translated: CASRKTASNEKLFF. The chain joins TRBV19 to TRBJ1-4; D ambiguous. This CDR3 has 14 amino acids. CDR1 is LNHDA, CDR2 SQIVND, per germline (reference sequence). Trimming cost V 6 bases and J 3 bases, with 11 bases left between them. The complete variable domain, with remaining parts taken from reference TRBV19 and TRBJ1-4, reads DGGITQSPKYLFRKEGQNVTLSCEQNLNHDAMYWYRQDPGQGLRLIYYSQIVNDFQKGDIAEGYSVSREKKESFPLTVTSAQKNPTAFYLCASRKTASNEKLFFGSGTQLSVL.

This chain links TRBV5-5 with TRBJ2-7, with TRBD1 matching 8 bases. This CDR3 is built from 14 residues. The junction had 4 bases not matched to a gene; V was cut back by 0 bases and J by 5 bases. Germline V gene lookup returns CDR1 SGHKS and CDR2 YYEKEE (reference sequence). The chain's CDR3 is CASSLDRGYDEQYF. As DNA, the CDR3 is TGTGCCAGCAGCTTGGACAGGGGGTATGACGAGCAGTACTTC.

The V call is TRBV15, the J call TRBJ1-3; no firm D call. Germline values: CDR1 LNHNV, CDR2 YYDKDF (reference sequence). This CDR3 region has 14 residues. V lost 1 base, J lost 2 bases, and 6 bases lay in between. The chain's CDR3 is CATSRGEPGNTIYF. CDR3 nucleotide sequence: TGTGCCACCAGCAGAGGGGAACCTGGAAACACCATATATTTT.

The V call is TRBV7-9, the J call TRBJ2-3, with TRBD1 identical over 10 bases. V lost 5 bases, J lost 5 bases, and 4 bases stayed unmatched. Germline CDR1 SEHNR, CDR2 FQNEAQ (reference sequence). The CDR3 has 14 residues. CDR3 DNA: TGTGCCAGCAGCCGGACAGGGGGGGTAGATACGCAGTATTTT. Protein product: CASSRTGGVDTQYF. Full variable domain (missing parts from reference TRBV7-9 and TRBJ2-3): DTGVSQNPRHKITKRGQNVTFRCDPISEHNRLYWYRQTLGQGPEFLTYFQNEAQLEKSRLLSDRFSAERPKGSFSTLEIQRTEQGDSAMYLCASSRTGGVDTQYFGPGTRLTVL.

V usage is TRBV5-1 and J usage is TRBJ2-7; TRBD1 might be the D (5 bases). The CDR3 totals 14 residues. Germline CDR1 SGHRS, CDR2 YFSETQ. V lost 0 bases and J lost 5, with 12 bases in between. The DNA for the CDR3 is TGCGCCAGCAGCTTGGAGGGCAGGGTTGACGAGCAGTACTTC. This encodes CASSLEGRVDEQYF.

Only a few counts were recorded for this clone. The rearrangement joins TRBV18 to TRBJ1-6; D is possibly TRBD1 (6 bases). CDR3 size: 14 residues. The ends were cut back, 8 bases at V and 6 bases at J, with 14 bases in the middle. CDR1 KGHSH and CDR2 LQKENI come from the germline V gene. The CDR3: CASHGQGTNSPLHF. The CDR3 nucleotides are TGTGCCAGCCACGGCCAGGGGACTAATTCACCCCTCCACTTT.

This rearrangement joins TRBV7-3 to TRBJ2-5; 10 nucleotides align to TRBD2. The CDR3 has 16 residues. Unmatched junction bases numbered 9, after V lost 6 bases and J lost 2 bases. Germline V gives CDR1 SGHTA, CDR2 FQGTGA. CDR3 protein: CASSKSGGAFQETQYF. As DNA, the CDR3 is TGTGCCAGCAGTAAAAGCGGGGGGGCGTTTCAAGAGACCCAGTACTTC.

The chain links TRBV9 to TRBJ1-2; 12 bases are a match to TRBD1. The CDR3 sequence is 15 residues long. Losses at the gene ends were 0 bases for V and 8 bases for J; bases not matched to a gene: 5. Germline V gene data show CDR1 as SGDLS and CDR2 as YYNGEE. In DNA, the CDR3 is TGTGCCAGCAGCGTAGAGGGACAGGGGGCCGGGGGCTACACCTTC. Translated: CASSVEGQGAGGYTF.

The chain employs TRBV18 and TRBJ1-5; D call uncertain. The CDR3 is 16 amino acids. V was shortened by 1 base and J by 0 bases, with 10 bases between the two germline ends. Germline CDR1 is KGHSH and CDR2 is LQKENI. This CDR3 is CASSPRGSYSNQPQHF. The CDR3 bases are TGTGCCAGCTCACCACGTGGCAGTTATAGCAATCAGCCCCAGCATTTT.

V gene TRBV19 combines with J gene TRBJ1-5, with unresolved D. V was trimmed by 4 bases and J by 0 bases, leaving 13 bases between them. This CDR3 contains 16 residues. From germline, CDR1 is LNHDA and CDR2 SQIVND (reference sequence). CDR3 region: CASSTPARTSNQPQHF. Written as DNA, the CDR3 is TGTGCCAGTAGTACCCCGGCCAGGACTAGCAATCAGCCCCAGCATTTT. The variable domain in full, with the rest retrieved from reference TRBV19 and TRBJ1-5, is DGGITQSPKYLFRKEGQNVTLSCEQNLNHDAMYWYRQDPGQGLRLIYYSQIVNDFQKGDIAEGYSVSREKKESFPLTVTSAQKNPTAFYLCASSTPARTSNQPQHFGDGTRLSIL.

V gene TRBV19 combines with J gene TRBJ1-4; TRBD1 is a possible D gene (6 bases). CDR1 LNHDA and CDR2 SQIVND come from the germline V gene (reference sequence). This CDR3 is built from 13 residues. V was shortened by 4 bases and J by 4 bases, with 7 bases between the two germline ends. Here the CDR3 DNA reads TGTGCCAGTAGTACGGACAGTAATGAAAAACTGTTTTTT. It translates to CASSTDSNEKLFF.